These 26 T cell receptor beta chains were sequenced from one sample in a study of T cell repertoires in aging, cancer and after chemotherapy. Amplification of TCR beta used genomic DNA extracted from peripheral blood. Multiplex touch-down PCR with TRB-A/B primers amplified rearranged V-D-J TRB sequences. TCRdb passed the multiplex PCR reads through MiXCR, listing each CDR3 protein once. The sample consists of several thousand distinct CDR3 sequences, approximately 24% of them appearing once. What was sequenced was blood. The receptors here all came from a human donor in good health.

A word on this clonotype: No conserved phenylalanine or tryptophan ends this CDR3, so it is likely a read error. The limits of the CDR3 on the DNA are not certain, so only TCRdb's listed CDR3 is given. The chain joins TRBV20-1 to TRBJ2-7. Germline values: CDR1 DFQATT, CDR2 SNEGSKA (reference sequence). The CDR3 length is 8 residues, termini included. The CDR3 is CSARTLAG.

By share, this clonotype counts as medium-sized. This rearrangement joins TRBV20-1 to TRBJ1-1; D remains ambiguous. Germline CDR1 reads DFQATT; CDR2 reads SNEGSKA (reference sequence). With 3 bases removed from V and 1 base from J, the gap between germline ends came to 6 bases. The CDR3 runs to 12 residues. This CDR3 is CSASVGNTEAFF. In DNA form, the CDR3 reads TGCAGTGCTAGTGTAGGGAACACTGAAGCTTTCTTT.

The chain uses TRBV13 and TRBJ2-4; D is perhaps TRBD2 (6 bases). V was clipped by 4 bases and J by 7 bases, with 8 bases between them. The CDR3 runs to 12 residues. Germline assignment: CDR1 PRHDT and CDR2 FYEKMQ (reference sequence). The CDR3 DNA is TGTGCCAGCAGCTGGGGGGTGAACATTCAGTACTTC. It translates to CASSWGVNIQYF.

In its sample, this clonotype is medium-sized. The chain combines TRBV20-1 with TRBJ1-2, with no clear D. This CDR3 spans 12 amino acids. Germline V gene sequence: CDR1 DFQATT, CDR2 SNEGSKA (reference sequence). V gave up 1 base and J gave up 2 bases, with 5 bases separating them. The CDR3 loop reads CSARVENYGYTF. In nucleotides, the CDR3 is TGCAGTGCTAGAGTAGAGAACTATGGCTACACCTTC.

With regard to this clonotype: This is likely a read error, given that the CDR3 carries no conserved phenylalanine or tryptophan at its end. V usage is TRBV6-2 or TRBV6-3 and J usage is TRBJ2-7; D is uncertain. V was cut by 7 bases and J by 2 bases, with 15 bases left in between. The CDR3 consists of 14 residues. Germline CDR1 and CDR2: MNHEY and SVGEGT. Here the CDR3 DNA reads TGTGCCAGCACCAACGGTGGGGAAACCTACGAGCAGTACCTC. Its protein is CASTNGGETYEQYL.

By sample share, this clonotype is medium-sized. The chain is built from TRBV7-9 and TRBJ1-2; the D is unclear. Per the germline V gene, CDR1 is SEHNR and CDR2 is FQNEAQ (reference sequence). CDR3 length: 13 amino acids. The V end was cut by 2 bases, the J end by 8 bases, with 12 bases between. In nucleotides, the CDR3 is TGTGCCAGCAGCTTAACGATGCCGAAAGGCTACACCTTC. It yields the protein CASSLTMPKGYTF.

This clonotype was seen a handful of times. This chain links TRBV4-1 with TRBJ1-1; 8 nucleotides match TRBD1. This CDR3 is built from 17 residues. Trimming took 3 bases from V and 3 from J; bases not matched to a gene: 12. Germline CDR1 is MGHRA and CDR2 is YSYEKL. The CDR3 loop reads CASSQTSWTGLYTEAFF. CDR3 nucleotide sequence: TGCGCCAGCAGCCAGACATCCTGGACAGGGTTGTACACTGAAGCTTTCTTT.

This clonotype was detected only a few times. This chain's CDR3 is CASSPAAQGAITGELFF. The CDR3 coding sequence is TGCGCCAGCAGCCCAGCGGCTCAGGGGGCGATAACCGGGGAGCTGTTTTTT. J is TRBJ2-2 and V is TRBV5-1; TRBD1 matches at 8 bases. The trim removed 4 bases at V and 5 bases at J, leaving 13 bases unmatched. This CDR3 has 17 residues. The germline V gene encodes CDR1 SGHRS and CDR2 YFSETQ.

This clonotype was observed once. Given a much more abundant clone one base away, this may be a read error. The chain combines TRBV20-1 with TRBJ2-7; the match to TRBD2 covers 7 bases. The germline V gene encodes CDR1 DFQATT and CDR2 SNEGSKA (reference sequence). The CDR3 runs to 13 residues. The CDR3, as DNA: TGCAGTGCTAGAGGGCTAGCGGATTACGAGAAGTACTTC. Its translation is CSARGLADYEKYF.

This CDR3 reads CASSFLGGIRGYEQYF. In nucleotides, the CDR3 is TGTGCCAGCAGTTTCCTCGGCGGGATCAGGGGCTACGAGCAGTACTTC. The genes are TRBV28 and TRBJ2-7, with D perhaps assigned TRBD1 or TRBD2 (6 bases each). Per germline, CDR1 MDHEN and CDR2 SYDVKM. This CDR3 spans 16 amino acids. The V and J ends lost 3 bases and 3 bases respectively, with 18 bases between them.

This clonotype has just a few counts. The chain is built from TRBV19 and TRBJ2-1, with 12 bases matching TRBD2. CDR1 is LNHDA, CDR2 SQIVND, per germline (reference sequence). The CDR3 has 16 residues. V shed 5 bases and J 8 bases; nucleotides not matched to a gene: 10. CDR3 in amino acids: CASSPLAGGPRDEQFF. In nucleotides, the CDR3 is TGTGCCAGTAGTCCTCTAGCGGGAGGGCCTAGGGATGAGCAGTTCTTC.

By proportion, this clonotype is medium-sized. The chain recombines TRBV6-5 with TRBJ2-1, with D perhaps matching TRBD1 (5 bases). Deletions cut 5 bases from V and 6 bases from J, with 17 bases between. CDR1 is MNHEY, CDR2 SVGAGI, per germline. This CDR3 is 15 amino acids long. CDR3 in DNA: TGTGCCAGCAGTCCCGGCCCAGGGCGATCCAATGAGCAGTTCTTC. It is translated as CASSPGPGRSNEQFF.

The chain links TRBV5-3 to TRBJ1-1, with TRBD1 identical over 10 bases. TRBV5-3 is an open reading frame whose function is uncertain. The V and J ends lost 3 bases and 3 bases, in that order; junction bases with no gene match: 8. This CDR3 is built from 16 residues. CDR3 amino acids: CARSSTVDRGHTEAFF. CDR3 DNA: TGTGCCAGAAGCTCCACCGTAGACAGGGGGCACACTGAAGCTTTCTTT.

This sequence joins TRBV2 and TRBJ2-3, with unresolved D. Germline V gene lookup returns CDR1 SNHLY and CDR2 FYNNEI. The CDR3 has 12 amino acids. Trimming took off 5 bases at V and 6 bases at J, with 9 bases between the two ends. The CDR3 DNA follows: TGTGCCAGCAGTCGTACAGCTGATACGCAGTATTTT. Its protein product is CASSRTADTQYF.

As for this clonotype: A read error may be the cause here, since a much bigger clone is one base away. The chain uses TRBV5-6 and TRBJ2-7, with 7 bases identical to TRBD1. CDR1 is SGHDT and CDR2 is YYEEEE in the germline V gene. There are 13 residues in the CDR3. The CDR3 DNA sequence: TGTGACAGTAGTCTCGACAGGGATTACGAGCAGTACTTC. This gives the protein CDSSLDRDYEQYF.

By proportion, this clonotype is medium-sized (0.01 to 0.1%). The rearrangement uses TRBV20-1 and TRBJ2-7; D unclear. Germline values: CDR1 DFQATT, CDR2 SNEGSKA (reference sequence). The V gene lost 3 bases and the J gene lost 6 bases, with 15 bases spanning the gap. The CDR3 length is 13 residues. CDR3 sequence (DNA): TGCAGTGCTAGTAGTAGGCTCGCGGTCGAGCAGTACTTC. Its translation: CSASSRLAVEQYF.

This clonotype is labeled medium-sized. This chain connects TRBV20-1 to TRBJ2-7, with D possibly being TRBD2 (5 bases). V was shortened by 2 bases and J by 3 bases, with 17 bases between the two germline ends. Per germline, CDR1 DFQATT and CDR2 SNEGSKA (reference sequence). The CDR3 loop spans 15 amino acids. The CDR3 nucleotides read TGCAGTGCTAGACAATCTTTGGACTCCCGCTACGAGCAGTACTTC. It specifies CSARQSLDSRYEQYF.

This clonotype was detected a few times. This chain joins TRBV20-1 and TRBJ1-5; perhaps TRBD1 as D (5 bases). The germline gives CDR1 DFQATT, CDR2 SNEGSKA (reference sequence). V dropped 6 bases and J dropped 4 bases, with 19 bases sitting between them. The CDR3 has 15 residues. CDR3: CSAHGAARGNQPQHF. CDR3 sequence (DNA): TGCAGTGCCCACGGCGCCGCACGGGGGAATCAGCCCCAGCATTTT.

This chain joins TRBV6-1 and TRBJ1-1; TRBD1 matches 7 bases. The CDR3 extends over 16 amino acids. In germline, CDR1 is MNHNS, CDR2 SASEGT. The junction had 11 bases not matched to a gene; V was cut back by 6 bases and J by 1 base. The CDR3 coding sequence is TGTGCCAGCAGGAGGGGGCACGGCAGCGCGAACACTGAAGCTTTCTTT. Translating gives CASRRGHGSANTEAFF.

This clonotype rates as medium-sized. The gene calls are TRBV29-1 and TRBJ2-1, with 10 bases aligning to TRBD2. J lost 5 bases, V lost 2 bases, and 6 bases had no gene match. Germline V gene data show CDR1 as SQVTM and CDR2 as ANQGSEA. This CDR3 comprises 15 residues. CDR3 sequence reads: CSVEMWTSGHNEQFF. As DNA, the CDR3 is TGCAGCGTTGAAATGTGGACTAGCGGACACAATGAGCAGTTCTTC.

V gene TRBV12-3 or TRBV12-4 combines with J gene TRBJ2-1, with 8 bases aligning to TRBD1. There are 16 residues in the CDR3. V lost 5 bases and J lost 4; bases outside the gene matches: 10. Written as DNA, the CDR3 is TGTGCCAGCAGTCTCCGGGACAGGATCTTATACAATGAGCAGTTCTTC. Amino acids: CASSLRDRILYNEQFF.

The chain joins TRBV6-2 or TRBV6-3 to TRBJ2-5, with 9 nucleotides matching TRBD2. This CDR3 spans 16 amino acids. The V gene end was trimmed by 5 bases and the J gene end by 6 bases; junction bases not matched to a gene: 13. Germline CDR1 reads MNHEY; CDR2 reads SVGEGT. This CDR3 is CASSTGTGTSRKTQYF. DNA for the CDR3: TGTGCCAGCAGTACCGGGACCGGGACTAGCCGAAAGACCCAGTACTTC.

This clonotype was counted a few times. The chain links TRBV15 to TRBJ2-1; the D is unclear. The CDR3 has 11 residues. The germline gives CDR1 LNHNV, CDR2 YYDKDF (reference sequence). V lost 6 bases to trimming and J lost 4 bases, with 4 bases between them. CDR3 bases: TGTGCCACCAGTGGTTACAATGAGCAGTTCTTC. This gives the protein CATSGYNEQFF.

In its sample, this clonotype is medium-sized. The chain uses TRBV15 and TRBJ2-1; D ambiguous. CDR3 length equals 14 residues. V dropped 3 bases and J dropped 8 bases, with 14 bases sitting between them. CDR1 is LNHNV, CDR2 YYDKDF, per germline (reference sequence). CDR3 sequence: CATSSTPLTDEQFF. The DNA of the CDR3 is TGTGCCACCAGCAGCACACCCCTTACGGATGAGCAGTTCTTC. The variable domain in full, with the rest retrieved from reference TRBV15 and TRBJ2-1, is DAMVIQNPRYQVTQFGKPVTLSCSQTLNHNVMYWYQQKSSQAPKLLFHYYDKDFNNEADTPDNFQSRRPNTSFCFLDIRSPGLGDTAMYLCATSSTPLTDEQFFGPGTRLTVL.

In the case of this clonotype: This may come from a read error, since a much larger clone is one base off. DNA of the CDR3: TGTGCCAGCAGTTTCGGTCCTTCGGGTTACTACGAGCAGTTCTTC. Protein: CASSFGPSGYYEQFF. The chain employs TRBV6-2 or TRBV6-3 and TRBJ2-1; D is ambiguous. CDR3 size: 15 residues. V was cut by 4 bases and J by 10 bases, with 20 bases left in between. The germline gives CDR1 MNHEY, CDR2 SVGEGT.

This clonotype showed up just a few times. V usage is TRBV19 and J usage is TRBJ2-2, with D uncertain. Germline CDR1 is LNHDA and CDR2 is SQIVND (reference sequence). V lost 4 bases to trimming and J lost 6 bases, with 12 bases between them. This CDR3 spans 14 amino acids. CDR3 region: CASSTLDGSGELFF. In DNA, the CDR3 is TGTGCCAGTAGTACCTTAGACGGGTCCGGGGAGCTGTTTTTT.